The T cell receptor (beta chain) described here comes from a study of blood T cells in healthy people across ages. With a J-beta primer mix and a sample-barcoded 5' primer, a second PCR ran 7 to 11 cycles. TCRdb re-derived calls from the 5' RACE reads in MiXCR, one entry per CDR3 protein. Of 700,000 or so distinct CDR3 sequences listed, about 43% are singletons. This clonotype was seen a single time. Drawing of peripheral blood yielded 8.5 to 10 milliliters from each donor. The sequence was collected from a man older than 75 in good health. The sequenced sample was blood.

CDR3 sequence (DNA): TGTGCCAGCAGTTACGGGACTAGCGCGTACCAAGAGACCCAGTACTTC. This gives the protein CASSYGTSAYQETQYF. V is TRBV6-5 and J is TRBJ2-5; 10 nucleotides agree with TRBD2. Germline V gene lookup returns CDR1 MNHEY and CDR2 SVGAGI. CDR3 length: 16 amino acids. V gave up 2 bases and J gave up 0 bases; unmatched junction bases: 3.